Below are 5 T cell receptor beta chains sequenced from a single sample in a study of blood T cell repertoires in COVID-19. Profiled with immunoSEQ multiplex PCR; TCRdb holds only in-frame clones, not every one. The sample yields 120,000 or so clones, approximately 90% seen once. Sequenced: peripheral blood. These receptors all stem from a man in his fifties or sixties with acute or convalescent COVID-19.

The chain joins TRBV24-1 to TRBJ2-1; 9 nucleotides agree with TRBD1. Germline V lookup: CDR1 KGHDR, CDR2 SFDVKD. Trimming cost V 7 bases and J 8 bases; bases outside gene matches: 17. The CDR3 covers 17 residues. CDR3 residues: CATSQEAGTGRRDEQFF. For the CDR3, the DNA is TGTGCCACCAGCCAGGAGGCCGGGACAGGGCGAAGAGATGAGCAGTTCTTC.

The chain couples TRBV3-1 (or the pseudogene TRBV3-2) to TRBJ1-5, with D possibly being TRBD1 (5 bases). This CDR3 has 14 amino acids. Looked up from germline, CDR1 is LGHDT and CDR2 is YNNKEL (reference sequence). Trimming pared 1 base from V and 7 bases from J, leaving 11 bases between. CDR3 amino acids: CASSQVGAGQPQHF. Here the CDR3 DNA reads TGTGCCAGCAGCCAAGTAGGGGCCGGGCAGCCCCAGCATTTT.

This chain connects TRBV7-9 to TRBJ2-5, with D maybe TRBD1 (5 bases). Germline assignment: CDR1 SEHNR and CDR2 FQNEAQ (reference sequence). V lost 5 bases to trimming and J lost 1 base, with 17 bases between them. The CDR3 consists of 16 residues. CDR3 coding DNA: TGTGCCAGCAGCACAGGACAATCGACCCGCCAAGAGACCCAGTACTTC. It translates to CASSTGQSTRQETQYF.

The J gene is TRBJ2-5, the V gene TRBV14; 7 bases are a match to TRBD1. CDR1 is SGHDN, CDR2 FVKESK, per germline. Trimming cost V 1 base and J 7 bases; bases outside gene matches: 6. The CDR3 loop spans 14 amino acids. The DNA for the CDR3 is TGTGCCAGCAGCCAAGCGAGCAGGACAGGGACCCAGTACTTC. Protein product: CASSQASRTGTQYF. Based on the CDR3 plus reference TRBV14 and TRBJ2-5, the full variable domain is EAGVTQFPSHSVIEKGQTVTLRCDPISGHDNLYWYRRVMGKEIKFLLHFVKESKQDESGMPNNRFLAERTGGTYSTLKVQPAELEDSGVYFCASSQASRTGTQYFGPGTRLLVL.

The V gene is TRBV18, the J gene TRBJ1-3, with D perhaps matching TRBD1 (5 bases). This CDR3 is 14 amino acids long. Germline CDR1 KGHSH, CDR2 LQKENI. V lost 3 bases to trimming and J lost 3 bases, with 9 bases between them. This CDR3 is CASSPQGNGNTIYF. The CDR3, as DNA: TGTGCCAGCTCACCGCAGGGAAATGGAAACACCATATATTTT. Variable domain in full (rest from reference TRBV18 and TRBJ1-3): NAGVMQNPRHLVRRRGQEARLRCSPMKGHSHVYWYRQLPEEGLKFMVYLQKENIIDESGMPKERFSAEFPKEGPSILRIQQVVRGDSAAYFCASSPQGNGNTIYFGEGSWLTVV.